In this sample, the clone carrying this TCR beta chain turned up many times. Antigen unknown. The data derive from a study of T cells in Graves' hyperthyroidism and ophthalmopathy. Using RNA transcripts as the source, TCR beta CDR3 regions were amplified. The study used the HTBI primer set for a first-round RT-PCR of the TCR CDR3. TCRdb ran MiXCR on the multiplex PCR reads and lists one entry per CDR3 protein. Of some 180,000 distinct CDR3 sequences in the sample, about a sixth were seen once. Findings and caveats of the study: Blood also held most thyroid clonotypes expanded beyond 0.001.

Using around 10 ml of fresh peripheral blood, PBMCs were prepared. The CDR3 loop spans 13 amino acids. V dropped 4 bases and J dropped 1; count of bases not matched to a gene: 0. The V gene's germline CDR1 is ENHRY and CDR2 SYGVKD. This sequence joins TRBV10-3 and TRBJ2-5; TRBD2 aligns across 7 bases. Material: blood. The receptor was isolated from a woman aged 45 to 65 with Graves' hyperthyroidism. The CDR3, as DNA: TGTGCCATCAGTGTAGCGGGCCAAGAGACCCAGTACTTC. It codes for CAISVAGQETQYF.